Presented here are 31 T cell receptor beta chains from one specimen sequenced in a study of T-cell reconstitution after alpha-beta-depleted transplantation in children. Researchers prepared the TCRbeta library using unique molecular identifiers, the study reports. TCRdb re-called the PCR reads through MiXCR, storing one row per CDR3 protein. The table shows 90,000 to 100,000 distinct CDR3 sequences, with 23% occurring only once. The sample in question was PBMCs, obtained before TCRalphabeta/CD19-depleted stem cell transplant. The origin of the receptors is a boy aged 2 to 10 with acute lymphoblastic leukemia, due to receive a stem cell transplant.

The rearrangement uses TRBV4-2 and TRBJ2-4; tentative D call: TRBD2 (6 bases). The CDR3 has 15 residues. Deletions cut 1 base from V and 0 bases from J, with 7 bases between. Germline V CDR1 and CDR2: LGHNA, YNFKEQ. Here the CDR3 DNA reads TGTGCCAGCAGCCAAGCGCGGGGAGCCAAAAACATTCAGTACTTC. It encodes CASSQARGAKNIQYF.

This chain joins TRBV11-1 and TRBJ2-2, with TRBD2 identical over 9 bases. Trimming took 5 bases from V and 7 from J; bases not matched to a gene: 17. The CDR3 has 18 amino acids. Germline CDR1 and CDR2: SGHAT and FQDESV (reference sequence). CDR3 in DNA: TGTGCCAGCAGCGGCCGACTAGCGGAGGGGCACAGTGGCGGGGAGCTGTTTTTT. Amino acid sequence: CASSGRLAEGHSGGELFF.

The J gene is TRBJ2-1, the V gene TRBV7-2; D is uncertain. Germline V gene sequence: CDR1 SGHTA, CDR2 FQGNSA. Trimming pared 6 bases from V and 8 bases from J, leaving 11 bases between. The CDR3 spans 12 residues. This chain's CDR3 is CASSPDLDEQFF. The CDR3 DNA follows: TGTGCCAGCAGTCCAGACCTCGATGAGCAGTTCTTC.

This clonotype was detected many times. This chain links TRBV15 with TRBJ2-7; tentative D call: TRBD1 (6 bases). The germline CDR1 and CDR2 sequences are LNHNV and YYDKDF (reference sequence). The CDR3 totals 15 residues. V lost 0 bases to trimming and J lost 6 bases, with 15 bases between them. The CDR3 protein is CATSRDRQDRGEQYF. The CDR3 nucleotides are TGTGCCACCAGCAGAGATCGACAGGATCGAGGCGAGCAGTACTTC.

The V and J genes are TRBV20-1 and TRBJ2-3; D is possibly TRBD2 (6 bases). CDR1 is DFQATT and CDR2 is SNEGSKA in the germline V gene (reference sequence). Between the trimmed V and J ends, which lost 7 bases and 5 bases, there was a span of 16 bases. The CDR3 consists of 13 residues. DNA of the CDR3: TGCAGTGTTAGCGGAGGGGCCATAGATACGCAGTATTTT. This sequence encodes CSVSGGAIDTQYF.

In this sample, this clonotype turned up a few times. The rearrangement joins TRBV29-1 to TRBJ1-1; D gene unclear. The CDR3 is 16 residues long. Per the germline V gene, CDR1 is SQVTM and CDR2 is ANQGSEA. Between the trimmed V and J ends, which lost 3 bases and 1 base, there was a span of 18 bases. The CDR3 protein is CSVDRVGRTKNTEAFF. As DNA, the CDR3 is TGCAGCGTTGATCGGGTGGGCAGAACCAAGAACACTGAAGCTTTCTTT.

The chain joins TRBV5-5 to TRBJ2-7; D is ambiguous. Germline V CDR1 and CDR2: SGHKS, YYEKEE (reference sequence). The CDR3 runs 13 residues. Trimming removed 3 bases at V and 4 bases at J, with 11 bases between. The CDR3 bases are TGTGCCAGCAGCTCCACCACTGGGTACGAGCAGTACTTC. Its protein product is CASSSTTGYEQYF. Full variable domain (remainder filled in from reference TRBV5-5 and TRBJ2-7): DAGVTQSPTHLIKTRGQQVTLRCSPISGHKSVSWYQQVLGQGPQFIFQYYEKEERGRGNFPDRFSARQFPNYSSELNVNALLLGDSALYLCASSSTTGYEQYFGPGTRLTVT.

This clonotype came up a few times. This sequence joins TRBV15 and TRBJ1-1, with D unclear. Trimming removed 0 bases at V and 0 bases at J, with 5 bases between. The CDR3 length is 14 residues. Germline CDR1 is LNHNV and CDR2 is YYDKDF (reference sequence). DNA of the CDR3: TGTGCCACCAGCAGAGAAGGAGTGAACACTGAAGCTTTCTTT. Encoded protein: CATSREGVNTEAFF.

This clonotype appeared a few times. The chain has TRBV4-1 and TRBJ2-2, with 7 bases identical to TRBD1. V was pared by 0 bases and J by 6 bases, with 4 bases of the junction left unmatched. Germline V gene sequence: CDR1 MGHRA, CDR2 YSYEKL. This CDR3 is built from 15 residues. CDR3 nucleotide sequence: TGCGCCAGCAGCCAAGACGACAGGGTCGCCGGGGAGCTGTTTTTT. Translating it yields CASSQDDRVAGELFF.

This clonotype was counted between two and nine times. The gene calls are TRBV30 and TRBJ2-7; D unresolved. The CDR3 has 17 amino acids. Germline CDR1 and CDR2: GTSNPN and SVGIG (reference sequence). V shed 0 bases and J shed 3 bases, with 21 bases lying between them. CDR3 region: CAWSVLHPDSEVYEQYF. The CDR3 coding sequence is TGTGCCTGGAGTGTACTCCACCCAGACTCTGAGGTCTACGAGCAGTACTTC.

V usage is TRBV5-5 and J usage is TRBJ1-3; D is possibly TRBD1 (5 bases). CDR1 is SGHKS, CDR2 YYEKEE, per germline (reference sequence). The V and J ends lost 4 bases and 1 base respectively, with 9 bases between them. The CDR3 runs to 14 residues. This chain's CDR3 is CASSTTGSGNTIYF. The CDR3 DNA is TGTGCCAGCAGCACTACAGGATCTGGAAACACCATATATTTT.

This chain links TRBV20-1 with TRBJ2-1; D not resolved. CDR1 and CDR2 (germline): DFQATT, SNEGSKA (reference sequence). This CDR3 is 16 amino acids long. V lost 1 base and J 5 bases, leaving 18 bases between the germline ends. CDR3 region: CSARVFGAVSHNEQFF. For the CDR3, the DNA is TGCAGTGCTAGAGTATTCGGAGCAGTGTCCCACAATGAGCAGTTCTTC.

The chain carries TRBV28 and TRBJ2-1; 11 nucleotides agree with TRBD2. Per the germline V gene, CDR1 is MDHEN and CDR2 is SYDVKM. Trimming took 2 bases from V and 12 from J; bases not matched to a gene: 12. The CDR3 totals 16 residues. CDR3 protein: CASSLGTSGLVGRQFF. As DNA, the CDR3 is TGTGCCAGCAGTTTAGGGACTAGCGGTTTGGTAGGTAGGCAGTTCTTC.

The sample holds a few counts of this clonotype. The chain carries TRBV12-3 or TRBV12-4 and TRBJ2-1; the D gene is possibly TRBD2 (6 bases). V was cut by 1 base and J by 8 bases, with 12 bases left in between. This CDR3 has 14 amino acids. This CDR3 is CASSLVLALDEQFF. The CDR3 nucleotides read TGTGCCAGCAGTTTAGTCCTAGCGCTCGATGAGCAGTTCTTC.

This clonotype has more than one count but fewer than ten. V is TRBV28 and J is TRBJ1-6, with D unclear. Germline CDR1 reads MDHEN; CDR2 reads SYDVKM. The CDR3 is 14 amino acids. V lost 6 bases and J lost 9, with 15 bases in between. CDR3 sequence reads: CASRATGFGSPLHF. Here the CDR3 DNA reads TGTGCCAGCAGGGCTACTGGGTTTGGTTCACCCCTCCACTTT.

DNA for the CDR3: TGTGCCAGCAGTTTAATAGGGGGGCGAGAGACCCAGTACTTC. Translated: CASSLIGGRETQYF. V and J are TRBV28 and TRBJ2-5; D tentatively fits TRBD1 or TRBD2 (6 bases each). Trimming pared 2 bases from V and 4 bases from J, leaving 11 bases between. This CDR3 region has 14 residues. Germline loops: CDR1 MDHEN, CDR2 SYDVKM.

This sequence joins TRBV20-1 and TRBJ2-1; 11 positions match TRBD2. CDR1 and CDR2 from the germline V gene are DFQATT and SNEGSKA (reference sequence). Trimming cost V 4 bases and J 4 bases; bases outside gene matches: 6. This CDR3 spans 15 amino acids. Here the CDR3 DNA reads TGCAGTGCTACAACGGGACTAGCGGTGTACAATGAGCAGTTCTTC. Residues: CSATTGLAVYNEQFF.

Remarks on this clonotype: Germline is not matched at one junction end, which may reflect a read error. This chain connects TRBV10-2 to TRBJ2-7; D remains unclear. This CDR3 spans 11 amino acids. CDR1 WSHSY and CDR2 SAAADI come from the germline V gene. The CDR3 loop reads CASSVGREQSF. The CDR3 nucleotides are TGCGCCAGCAGTGTAGGGCGCGAGCAGTCCTTC.

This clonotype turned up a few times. CDR3 sequence (DNA): TGTGCCAGCAGTTACGACTCTGGGGCCAACGTCCTGACTTTC. Translated: CASSYDSGANVLTF. V and J are TRBV6-2 or TRBV6-3 and TRBJ2-6; no clear D. CDR1 is MNHEY and CDR2 is SVGEGT in the germline V gene. The CDR3 covers 14 residues. V was trimmed by 2 bases and J by 0 bases, leaving 2 bases between them.

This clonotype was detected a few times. The CDR3 DNA follows: TGTGCCAGCAGCATAAGCCTGGCCAATGAGCAGTTCTTC. This sequence encodes CASSISLANEQFF. The chain has TRBV7-2 and TRBJ2-1; D gene ambiguous. Trimming pared 5 bases from V and 6 bases from J, leaving 11 bases between. The length of the CDR3 is 13 residues. Per germline, CDR1 SGHTA and CDR2 FQGNSA.

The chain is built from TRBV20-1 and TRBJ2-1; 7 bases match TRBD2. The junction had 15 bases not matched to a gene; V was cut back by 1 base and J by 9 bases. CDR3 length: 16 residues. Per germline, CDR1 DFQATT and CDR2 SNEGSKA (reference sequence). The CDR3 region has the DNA TGCAGTGCTAGAGGCCCTAGCGGAGGGGCCTTCAGTGAGCAGTTCTTC. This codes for CSARGPSGGAFSEQFF.

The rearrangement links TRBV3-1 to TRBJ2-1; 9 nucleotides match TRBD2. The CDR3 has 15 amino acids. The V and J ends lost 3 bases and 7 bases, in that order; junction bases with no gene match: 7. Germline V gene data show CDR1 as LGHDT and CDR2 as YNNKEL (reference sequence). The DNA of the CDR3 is TGTGCCAGCAGCCAGGCGGGAGGGAATGTGAATGAGCAGTTCTTC. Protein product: CASSQAGGNVNEQFF.

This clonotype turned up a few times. CDR3 loop: CASSVGTATGELFF. The CDR3 DNA sequence: TGTGCCAGCAGCGTCGGGACGGCCACCGGGGAGCTGTTTTTT. The chain links TRBV7-2 to TRBJ2-2, with D perhaps given as TRBD1 or TRBD2 (5 bases each). Germline values: CDR1 SGHTA, CDR2 FQGNSA. Deletions cut 5 bases from V and 4 bases from J, with 11 bases between. This CDR3 is built from 14 residues.

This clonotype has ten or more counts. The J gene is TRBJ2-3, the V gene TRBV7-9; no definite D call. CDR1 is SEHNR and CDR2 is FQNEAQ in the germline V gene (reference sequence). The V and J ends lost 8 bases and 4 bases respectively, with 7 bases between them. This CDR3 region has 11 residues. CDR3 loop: CASLGADTQYF. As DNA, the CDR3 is TGTGCCAGCCTTGGGGCAGATACGCAGTATTTT. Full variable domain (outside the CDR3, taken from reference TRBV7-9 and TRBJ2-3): DTGVSQNPRHKITKRGQNVTFRCDPISEHNRLYWYRQTLGQGPEFLTYFQNEAQLEKSRLLSDRFSAERPKGSFSTLEIQRTEQGDSAMYLCASLGADTQYFGPGTRLTVL.

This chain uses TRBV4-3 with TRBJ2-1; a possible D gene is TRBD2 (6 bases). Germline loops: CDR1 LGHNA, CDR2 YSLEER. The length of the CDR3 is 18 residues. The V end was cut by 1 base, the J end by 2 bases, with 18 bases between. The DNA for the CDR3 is TGCGCCAGCAGCCAAGTAACCCTGCTAGCGAGTACCTACAATGAGCAGTTCTTC. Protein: CASSQVTLLASTYNEQFF.

CDR3 coding DNA: TGCAGTGCCTTACAGGGAAGAACTGTCACAGATACGCAGTATTTT. Translated: CSALQGRTVTDTQYF. The rearrangement uses TRBV20-1 and TRBJ2-3, with a weak D call TRBD1 (6 bases). Trimming stripped 6 bases from V and 2 bases from J, with 18 bases between. Per germline, CDR1 DFQATT and CDR2 SNEGSKA (reference sequence). This CDR3 is built from 15 residues.

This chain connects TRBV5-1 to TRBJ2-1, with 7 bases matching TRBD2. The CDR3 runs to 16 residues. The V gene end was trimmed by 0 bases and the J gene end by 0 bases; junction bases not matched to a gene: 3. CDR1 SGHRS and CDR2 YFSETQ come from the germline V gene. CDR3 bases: TGCGCCAGCAGCTTGGGCATAGCGGGCTCCTACAATGAGCAGTTCTTC. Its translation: CASSLGIAGSYNEQFF.

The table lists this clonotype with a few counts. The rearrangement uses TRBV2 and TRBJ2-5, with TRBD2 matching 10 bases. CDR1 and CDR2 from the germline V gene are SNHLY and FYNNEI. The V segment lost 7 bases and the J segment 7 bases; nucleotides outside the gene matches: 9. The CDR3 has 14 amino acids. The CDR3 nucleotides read TGTGCCAGCACCAAAGGACTAGCGGAGGGGACCCAGTACTTC. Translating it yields CASTKGLAEGTQYF.

The CDR3 is CASSFFRILSYGELFF. The CDR3, as DNA: TGTGCCAGCAGTTTTTTCAGGATATTATCTTACGGGGAGCTGTTTTTT. The chain uses TRBV12-3 or TRBV12-4 and TRBJ2-2; D not resolved. V lost 3 bases to trimming and J lost 7 bases, with 18 bases between them. CDR3 length: 16 residues.

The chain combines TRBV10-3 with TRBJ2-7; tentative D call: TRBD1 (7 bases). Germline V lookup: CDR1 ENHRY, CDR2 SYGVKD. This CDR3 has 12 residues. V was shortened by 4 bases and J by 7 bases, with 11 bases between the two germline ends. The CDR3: CAISGQGGEQYF. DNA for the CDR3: TGTGCCATCAGTGGCCAGGGGGGAGAGCAGTACTTC.

CDR3 amino acids: CASSQGPLPSYEQYF. In DNA form, the CDR3 reads TGCGCCAGCAGCCAAGGACCCCTCCCCTCCTACGAGCAGTACTTC. This rearrangement joins TRBV4-1 to TRBJ2-7; D gene uncertain. V was clipped by 1 base and J by 0 bases, with 10 bases between them. The CDR3 spans 15 residues. Germline CDR1 is MGHRA and CDR2 is YSYEKL.